These 8 T cell receptor beta chains originate from one sample sequenced in a study of tumour-infiltrating T cells in Burkitt lymphoma. Some clones are missing from TCRdb's copy, which holds only in-frame ones; the method was immunoSEQ multiplex PCR. The sample records around 5,600 clones, roughly a tenth being singletons. Sample: tumor tissue. These receptors all stem from a human donor with diffuse large B-cell lymphoma.

Only a few counts were recorded for this clone. The sample carries other DNA sequences with the same CDR3. This chain joins TRBV10-3 and TRBJ2-6; either TRBD1 or TRBD2 may fit D (6 bases each). Germline CDR1 and CDR2: ENHRY and SYGVKD. Trimming removed 3 bases from V and 2 bases from J, with 11 bases in between. The length of the CDR3 is 16 residues. The CDR3 reads CAISDGGRTGANVLTF. The CDR3 coding sequence is TGTGCCATCAGTGATGGGGGGCGCACTGGGGCCAACGTCCTGACTTTC.

Only a few counts were recorded for this clone. This rearrangement joins TRBV6-1 to TRBJ1-5; D not certain. V was pared by 5 bases and J by 2 bases, with 13 bases between. CDR1 is MNHNS and CDR2 is SASEGT in the germline V gene. The CDR3 contains 15 residues. CDR3 residues: CASSFPREGNQPQHF. The CDR3, as DNA: TGTGCCAGCAGTTTCCCTCGGGAGGGCAATCAGCCCCAGCATTTT.

This chain uses TRBV28 with TRBJ1-2, with unresolved D. Germline V gives CDR1 MDHEN, CDR2 SYDVKM. V was trimmed by 1 base and J by 4 bases, leaving 4 bases between them. The CDR3 is 12 amino acids. The CDR3 DNA reads as TGTGCCAGCAGTTTATATGGCTATGGCTACACCTTC. This sequence encodes CASSLYGYGYTF.

J is TRBJ1-4 and V is TRBV12-5, with TRBD1 matching 9 bases. The V gene end was trimmed by 6 bases and the J gene end by 5 bases; junction bases not matched to a gene: 31. The CDR3 sequence is 23 residues long. Germline assignment: CDR1 LGHNT and CDR2 FRNRAP. As DNA, the CDR3 is TGTGCTAGTGGACAGGACTGTAACATTGTGGGGACAGGGAGGGCTAGTGTAAATGAAAAACTGTTTTTT. Its translation: CASGQDCNIVGTGRASVNEKLFF.

The chain uses TRBV15 and TRBJ2-3; 7 bases fit TRBD1. Looked up from germline, CDR1 is LNHNV and CDR2 is YYDKDF (reference sequence). With V trimmed by 3 bases and J by 9 bases, 6 bases remained unmatched. The CDR3 contains 13 residues. Written as DNA, the CDR3 is TGTGCCACCAGCAGGGAACAGGGGAGCACGCAGTATTTT. It is translated as CATSREQGSTQYF.

The rearrangement joins TRBV2 to TRBJ1-2; 7 bases map to TRBD1. Germline assignment: CDR1 SNHLY and CDR2 FYNNEI. The CDR3 length is 15 residues. V dropped 4 bases and J dropped 4; count of bases not matched to a gene: 9. The CDR3 protein is CASSVNRGSLYGYTF. The CDR3 bases are TGTGCCAGCAGTGTAAACAGGGGATCCCTCTATGGCTACACCTTC.

This chain connects TRBV7-9 to TRBJ1-4; a weak D match, TRBD1 (5 bases). Germline V gives CDR1 SEHNR, CDR2 FQNEAQ (reference sequence). V was clipped by 5 bases and J by 5 bases, with 12 bases between them. The CDR3 covers 14 residues. CDR3 nucleotide sequence: TGTGCCAGCAGCCTCACGGACACAAATGAAAAACTGTTTTTT. This gives the protein CASSLTDTNEKLFF.

The chain combines TRBV6-5 with TRBJ1-5; D gene ambiguous. CDR1 and CDR2 from the germline V gene are MNHEY and SVGAGI. CDR3 length equals 13 residues. V dropped 6 bases and J dropped 5 bases, with 11 bases sitting between them. Here the CDR3 reads CASSADWHQPQHF. The CDR3 bases are TGTGCCAGCAGCGCCGATTGGCATCAGCCCCAGCATTTT.